Each of the 26 T cell receptor beta chains below was sequenced from the same sample in a study of OX40 agonist ivuxolimab in advanced cancers. The assay was immunoSEQ multiplex PCR, and TCRdb's table has in-frame clones only and misses some. The sample consists of 50,000 or so clones, approximately 83% of them appearing once. The sample was CD4+ or CD8+ T cells sorted from blood, taken in a trial of the OX40 agonist ivuxolimab. These receptors were obtained from an adult with an advanced solid tumor such as melanoma, head and neck, liver or kidney cancer.

The chain couples TRBV6-5 to TRBJ2-1; 9 bases are shared with TRBD1. The V segment lost 4 bases and the J segment 9 bases; nucleotides outside the gene matches: 7. The CDR3 runs 14 residues. CDR1 MNHEY and CDR2 SVGAGI come from the germline V gene. CDR3 DNA sequence: TGTGCCAGCAGTTTAAGGACAGGGGTAACTGAGCAGTTCTTC. Its translation: CASSLRTGVTEQFF.

The rearrangement links TRBV6-6 to TRBJ2-1, with a weak D call TRBD2 (6 bases). The germline V gene has CDR1 MNHNY and CDR2 SVGAGI (reference sequence). This CDR3 is 12 amino acids long. As DNA, the CDR3 is TGTGCTGGGGGAGGAGAGGACAATGAGCAGTTCTTC. This gives the protein CAGGGEDNEQFF.

The chain carries TRBV20-1 and TRBJ1-2; D not certain. Between the trimmed V and J ends, which lost 1 base and 7 bases, there was a span of 7 bases. CDR3 length: 11 amino acids. Germline CDR1 reads DFQATT; CDR2 reads SNEGSKA (reference sequence). Here the CDR3 DNA reads TGCAGTGCTAGAGTGGGGTCTGGCTACACCTTC. Protein: CSARVGSGYTF.

In its sample, this clone is medium-sized. This chain's CDR3 is CSVEPIPRGPGYTF. DNA for the CDR3: TGCAGCGTTGAACCAATTCCAAGGGGGCCAGGCTACACCTTC. The genes are TRBV29-1 and TRBJ1-2; 7 bases map to TRBD1. The CDR3 consists of 14 residues. Germline V gene sequence: CDR1 SQVTM, CDR2 ANQGSEA. After removal of 2 bases from V and 8 bases from J, the junction contained 11 bases not matched to a gene.

This chain uses TRBV9 with TRBJ2-3; the match to TRBD2 covers 11 bases. Per the germline V gene, CDR1 is SGDLS and CDR2 is YYNGEE. The V segment lost 4 bases and the J segment 3 bases; nucleotides outside the gene matches: 7. The CDR3 is made up of 16 amino acids. In DNA, the CDR3 is TGTGCCAGCAGCCGGGGTAGCGGGAGGGCTACAGATACGCAGTATTTT. Translated: CASSRGSGRATDTQYF. The full variable domain, its missing parts supplied by reference TRBV9 and TRBJ2-3, is DSGVTQTPKHLITATGQRVTLRCSPRSGDLSVYWYQQSLDQGLQFLIQYYNGEERAKGNILERFSAQQFPDLHSELNLSSLELGDSALYFCASSRGSGRATDTQYFGPGTRLTVL.

This clone was detected once. V and J are TRBV6-5 and TRBJ2-4; D is undetermined. V was clipped by 7 bases and J by 3 bases, with 16 bases between them. The CDR3 totals 15 residues. CDR1 and CDR2 (germline): MNHEY, SVGAGI. The CDR3 nucleotides read TGTGCCAGCATCCTGGGTGGGCCGGGCAAAAACATTCAGTACTTC. Translation gives CASILGGPGKNIQYF.

This chain uses TRBV12-5 with TRBJ2-1; no firm D call. The CDR3 totals 16 residues. Germline CDR1 is LGHNT and CDR2 is FRNRAP. Trimming pared 0 bases from V and 1 base from J, leaving 10 bases between. The CDR3 loop is CASGLVNGGSYNEQFF. Written as DNA, the CDR3 is TGTGCTAGTGGTTTGGTGAACGGCGGATCCTACAATGAGCAGTTCTTC.

CDR3 sequence (DNA): TGTGCCAGCAGCTTGACAGGGATGAACACTGAAGCTTTCTTT. Protein product: CASSLTGMNTEAFF. This chain uses TRBV7-3 with TRBJ1-1; 7 bases match TRBD1. Germline CDR1 SGHTA, CDR2 FQGTGA. This CDR3 comprises 14 residues. The V segment lost 3 bases and the J segment 0 bases; nucleotides outside the gene matches: 1.

This clone appeared a single time. The junction shows a germline mismatch at one end, possibly a read error. The same CDR3 arises from other DNA sequences in this sample as well. V gene TRBV12-5 combines with J gene TRBJ1-2; D unresolved. The CDR3 covers 16 residues. Germline V gene sequence: CDR1 LGHNT, CDR2 FRNRAP. The CDR3 bases are TGTGCTAGTGGCTTGGTACCTCCGCAGGAAGAGGATGGCTACACCTTC. Its translation is CASGLVPPQEEDGYTF.

V and J are TRBV5-1 and TRBJ2-2; D may correspond to TRBD1 or TRBD2 (5 bases each). Germline assignment: CDR1 SGHRS and CDR2 YFSETQ. The CDR3 contains 14 residues. Trimming took 0 bases from V and 6 from J, leaving 9 bases between them. DNA for the CDR3: TGCGCCAGCAGCTTGGTCCCGGGACCCGGGGAGCTGTTTTTT. Its protein is CASSLVPGPGELFF.

The genes are TRBV9 and TRBJ1-4, with D possibly being TRBD1 (5 bases). Trimming shortened V by 5 bases and J by 11 bases, and 19 bases separated the two germline ends. The CDR3 contains 14 residues. From germline, CDR1 is SGDLS and CDR2 YYNGEE. CDR3 sequence: CASSETAWPEKLFF. The CDR3 DNA follows: TGTGCCAGCAGTGAGACAGCCTGGCCAGAGAAACTGTTTTTT.

For this clone: Other nucleotide sequences from this sample produce the same CDR3. This chain uses TRBV9 with TRBJ2-2, with D uncertain. V was trimmed by 1 base and J by 6 bases, leaving 13 bases between them. The CDR3 extends over 15 amino acids. Germline-derived CDR1 and CDR2 are SGDLS and YYNGEE. Here the CDR3 reads CASSVSSGGAGELFF. CDR3 sequence (DNA): TGTGCCAGCAGCGTATCTTCGGGCGGTGCCGGGGAGCTGTTTTTT.

The chain employs TRBV6-1 and TRBJ1-1, with 7 bases lining up with TRBD1. V shed 1 base, J shed 4 bases, and the junction held 6 bases outside the gene matches. CDR1 is MNHNS, CDR2 SASEGT, per germline. The CDR3 is 15 amino acids. CDR3 sequence (DNA): TGTGCCAGCAGTGAAGTCACAGGGGTAAGCACTGAAGCTTTCTTT. Translating gives CASSEVTGVSTEAFF.

This clone has only a few counts. This chain connects TRBV7-2 to TRBJ2-2, with TRBD1 identical over 9 bases. V shed 11 bases, J shed 3 bases, and the junction held 7 bases outside the gene matches. The V gene's germline CDR1 is SGHTA and CDR2 FQGNSA. The CDR3 totals 14 residues. CDR3 sequence (DNA): TGTGCCTCAAGGCGGGACAGGGACACCGGGGAGCTGTTTTTT. Protein product: CASRRDRDTGELFF.

This chain links TRBV11-3 with TRBJ2-3, with TRBD1 matching 10 bases. The CDR3 has 17 residues. Germline values: CDR1 SGHNT, CDR2 YENEEA. The V gene end was trimmed by 5 bases and the J gene end by 6 bases; junction bases not matched to a gene: 14. The CDR3 DNA follows: TGTGCCAGCAGCCCGGGACAGGGGTTATTAACTCGCGATACGCAGTATTTT. As protein: CASSPGQGLLTRDTQYF.

The V and J genes are TRBV5-5 and TRBJ1-5, with 7 positions matching TRBD1. After removal of 6 bases from V and 0 bases from J, the junction contained 9 bases not matched to a gene. The CDR3 is made up of 16 amino acids. Germline V CDR1 and CDR2: SGHKS, YYEKEE (reference sequence). This CDR3 reads CASTPLDRDSNQPQHF. The CDR3 nucleotides are TGTGCCAGCACGCCCCTCGACAGGGATAGCAATCAGCCCCAGCATTTT. Complete variable domain (other parts from reference TRBV5-5 and TRBJ1-5): DAGVTQSPTHLIKTRGQQVTLRCSPISGHKSVSWYQQVLGQGPQFIFQYYEKEERGRGNFPDRFSARQFPNYSSELNVNALLLGDSALYLCASTPLDRDSNQPQHFGDGTRLSIL.

This clone was found once. This chain joins TRBV6-5 and TRBJ1-1; tentative D call: TRBD1 (5 bases). The CDR3 is made up of 14 amino acids. Germline CDR1 is MNHEY and CDR2 is SVGAGI. The V and J ends lost 2 bases and 7 bases respectively, with 14 bases between them. The CDR3 is CASSYVVVGGEAFF. In DNA, the CDR3 is TGTGCCAGCAGTTACGTGGTTGTCGGGGGTGAAGCTTTCTTT.

The chain joins TRBV6-5 to TRBJ2-7; 13 bases agree with TRBD2. The V gene end was trimmed by 4 bases and the J gene end by 4 bases; junction bases not matched to a gene: 4. The CDR3 sequence is 15 residues long. Germline lookup yields CDR1 MNHEY and CDR2 SVGAGI. The CDR3 bases are TGTGCCAGCAGTTCTAGACTAGCGGGAGGTTACGAGCAGTACTTC. Residues: CASSSRLAGGYEQYF.

This clone is a singleton in its sample. The J gene is TRBJ1-1, the V gene TRBV6-1; possibly TRBD1 for D (5 bases). Germline lookup yields CDR1 MNHNS and CDR2 SASEGT. The V end was cut by 6 bases, the J end by 0 bases, with 8 bases between. This CDR3 has 13 residues. In nucleotides, the CDR3 is TGTGCCAGCAGATCGACAGTGAACACTGAAGCTTTCTTT. Its translation is CASRSTVNTEAFF.

The CDR3 here is CSVELADTQYF. CDR3 nucleotide sequence: TGCAGCGTTGAACTTGCAGATACGCAGTATTTT. This rearrangement joins TRBV29-1 to TRBJ2-3; no reliable D call. The CDR3 runs 11 residues. The V and J ends lost 2 bases and 4 bases respectively, with 4 bases between them. The germline CDR1 and CDR2 sequences are SQVTM and ANQGSEA.

The rearrangement joins TRBV18 to TRBJ2-6, with 7 bases lining up with TRBD1. The germline gives CDR1 KGHSH, CDR2 LQKENI. The V and J ends lost 5 bases and 4 bases, in that order; junction bases with no gene match: 11. This CDR3 comprises 17 residues. CDR3 loop: CASSSRTGESGANVLTF. CDR3 nucleotide sequence: TGTGCCAGCTCAAGTCGTACAGGGGAATCAGGGGCCAACGTCCTGACTTTC.

V gene TRBV19 combines with J gene TRBJ1-2; TRBD1 might be the D (5 bases). In germline, CDR1 is LNHDA, CDR2 SQIVND (reference sequence). The CDR3 is made up of 13 amino acids. V dropped 5 bases and J dropped 4 bases, with 11 bases sitting between them. The CDR3 nucleotides read TGTGCCAGTAGTGCGGGACTGCCCTATGGCTACACCTTC. This encodes CASSAGLPYGYTF.

The chain combines TRBV19 with TRBJ2-2; 11 nucleotides match TRBD1. The CDR3 extends over 16 amino acids. Trimming took 10 bases from V and 4 from J; bases not matched to a gene: 11. Germline loops: CDR1 LNHDA, CDR2 SQIVND (reference sequence). This CDR3 reads CATRDRGNSATGELFF. The DNA of the CDR3 is TGTGCCACCCGGGACAGGGGGAATTCAGCCACCGGGGAGCTGTTTTTT.

The rearrangement uses TRBV7-8 and TRBJ1-1; the match to TRBD1 covers 7 bases. J was trimmed by 5 bases and V by 4 bases; bases with no gene match: 1. The V gene's germline CDR1 is SGHVS and CDR2 FQNEAQ. CDR3 length equals 12 residues. In DNA form, the CDR3 reads TGTGCCAGCAGCTCAGGGGGGACTGAAGCTTTCTTT. As protein: CASSSGGTEAFF.

The rearrangement joins TRBV7-3 to TRBJ2-1; TRBD2 agrees at 11 bases. With 1 base clipped from V and 4 bases from J, the junction kept 6 bases outside the gene matches. Germline CDR1 and CDR2: SGHTA and FQGTGA. This CDR3 is 17 amino acids long. The CDR3 sequence is CASSLRTGTSGYNEQFF. The CDR3 DNA reads TGTGCCAGCAGCTTAAGAACCGGGACTAGCGGATACAATGAGCAGTTCTTC.

This chain links TRBV27 with TRBJ1-1; D remains unclear. Per the germline V gene, CDR1 is MNHEY and CDR2 is SMNVEV (reference sequence). The CDR3 sequence is 13 residues long. V was shortened by 2 bases and J by 4 bases, with 8 bases between the two germline ends. CDR3 residues: CASSLVVGTEAFF. The CDR3 DNA reads TGTGCCAGCAGTTTAGTGGTCGGCACTGAAGCTTTCTTT.